The clone carrying this T cell receptor beta chain was seen only a few times. Antigen specificity is unknown. As for time point: persistent/refractory GD, antithyroid drugs over 5 years with positive TRAb. RNA isolated from PBMCs was used to make the TCR library. Patients hailed from an endocrinology department in Xi'an, China. CDR3 length: 15 residues. V gave up 4 bases and J gave up 4 bases; unmatched junction bases: 9. Germline V lookup: CDR1 SQVTM, CDR2 ANQGSEA. Building the TCR beta libraries relied on iRepertoire HTBI primers, and CDR3 regions underwent Arm-PCR. One entry per CDR3 protein results from TCRdb running MiXCR on the multiplex PCR reads. The sample has approximately 470,000 distinct CDR3 sequences; around 21% are singletons. The entry originates in a study of regulatory T cells in long-lasting Graves disease. Regarding the study as a whole: The study found lower TCR diversity in persistent Graves' patients than in newly diagnosed ones. It was in persistent disease that TRBV28, TRBJ1-2 and TRBJ2-5 were favored.

This chain connects TRBV29-1 to TRBJ1-2; TRBD1 matches 10 bases. The clonotype was recovered from a female donor with Graves disease. The source was peripheral blood mononuclear cells (PBMCs), collected when the disease was refractory, from a patient treated with antithyroid drugs. CDR3 coding DNA: TGCAGCGTTGGGGCGGGACAGGGGAAGGGCTATGGCTACACCTTC. Its protein is CSVGAGQGKGYGYTF. The full variable domain, its missing parts supplied by reference TRBV29-1 and TRBJ1-2, is SAVISQKPSRDICQRGTSLTIQCQVDSQVTMMFWYRQQPGQSLTLIATANQGSEATYESGFVIDKFPISRPNLTFSTLTVSNMSPEDSSIYLCSVGAGQGKGYGYTFGSGTRLTVV.